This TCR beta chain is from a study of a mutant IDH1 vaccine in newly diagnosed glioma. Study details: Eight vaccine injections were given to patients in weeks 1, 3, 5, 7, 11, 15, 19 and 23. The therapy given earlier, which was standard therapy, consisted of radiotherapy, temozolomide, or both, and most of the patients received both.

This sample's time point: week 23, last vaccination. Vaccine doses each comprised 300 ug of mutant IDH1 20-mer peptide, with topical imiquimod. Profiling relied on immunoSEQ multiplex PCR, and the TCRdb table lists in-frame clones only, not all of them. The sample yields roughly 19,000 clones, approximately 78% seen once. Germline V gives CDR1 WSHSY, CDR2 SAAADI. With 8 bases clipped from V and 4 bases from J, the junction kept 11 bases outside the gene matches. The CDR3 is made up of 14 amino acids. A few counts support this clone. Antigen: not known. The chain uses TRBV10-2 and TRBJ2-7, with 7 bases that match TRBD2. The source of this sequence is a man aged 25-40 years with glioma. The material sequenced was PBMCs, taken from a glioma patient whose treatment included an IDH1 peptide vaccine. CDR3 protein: CASGGEREAYEQYF. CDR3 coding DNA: TGCGCCAGCGGGGGGGAACGGGAAGCTTACGAGCAGTACTTC.